The sample holds a few counts of the clone carrying this T cell receptor (beta chain). Its antigen is not identified. The data belong to a study of cytomegalovirus exposure and HLA in healthy donors. Study-wide context: Among the 300 to 450 genotyped donors, just over 80% were placed in the Caucasian-associated ancestry cluster. General observations from the study: Generally TCR sequences proved uncommon, though certain public TCRs appeared in numerous donors.

PCR primers comprised 60 Vbeta and 13 Jbeta primers. Clones were read by immunoSEQ multiplex PCR, and TCRdb kept only the in-frame ones, dropping some. The sample has 200,000 to 300,000 clones; roughly four fifths are singletons. At the time of sampling, donors were nominally healthy, though unrecorded immune exposures were likely. This receptor was obtained from a woman aged 35 to 49 in good health and CMV-seropositive. The sequencing input was PBMCs.

CDR3: CASRLTGYTEAFF. The CDR3 region has the DNA TGTGCCAGCCGCCTCACAGGGTACACTGAAGCTTTCTTT. The chain has TRBV2 and TRBJ1-1; a possible D gene is TRBD1 (6 bases). The CDR3 has 13 amino acids. The V end lost 8 bases, the J end lost 3 bases, and 13 bases lay between the germline ends. Germline V CDR1 and CDR2: SNHLY, FYNNEI.